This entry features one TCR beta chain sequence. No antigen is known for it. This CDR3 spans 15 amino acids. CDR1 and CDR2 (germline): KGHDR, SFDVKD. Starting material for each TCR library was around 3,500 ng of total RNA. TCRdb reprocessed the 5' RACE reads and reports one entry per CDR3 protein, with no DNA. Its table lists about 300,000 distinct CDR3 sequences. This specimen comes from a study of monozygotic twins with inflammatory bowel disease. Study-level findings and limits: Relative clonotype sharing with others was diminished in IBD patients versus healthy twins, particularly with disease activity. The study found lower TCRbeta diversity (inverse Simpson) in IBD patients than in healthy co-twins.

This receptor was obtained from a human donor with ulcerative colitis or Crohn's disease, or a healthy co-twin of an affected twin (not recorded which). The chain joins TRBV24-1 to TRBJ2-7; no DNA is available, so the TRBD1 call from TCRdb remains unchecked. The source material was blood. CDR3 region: CATSVGPTVPYEQYF.